This TCR beta chain appears in the sequencing data of a study of blood T cell repertoires in COVID-19 (dated by TCRdb to 2018 to 2020). With respect to the entire study: The collaborator samples originated in the United States, Italy and Spain and spanned the acute and convalescent phases of COVID-19. The prospective study material was composed of cDNA or gDNA derived from T cells, B-cell-depleted T cells, or PBMCs. Deeply sampled blood TCRbeta repertoires from subjects exposed to, actively infected with, or recovered from COVID-19 were included in the dataset. A freely available public database, intended as a resource for researchers studying the immune response to SARS-CoV-2, is where the repertoires were released. Samples were obtained from the ongoing ImmuneRACE study (first 160 participants) and from 1,200 or so subjects provided by 6 global collaborators. The sample metadata nearly always contained a de-identified subject ID, COVID-19 status, age in years and sex. Where available, HLA class I and class II types were taken from metadata supplied by the sample provider and were not determined by assay-based typing. Findings and caveats that apply to the study as a whole: The quantity of clinical and demographic metadata differed by source and by participant and was supplied without curation.

The V and J ends are trimmed by 3 bases and 10 bases, leaving 16 bases between them. Counted from cysteine to phenylalanine, this CDR3 has 15 amino acids. Left in the record is the CDR3 DNA by itself, 45 bases read in frame from the first base. CDR1 and CDR2, looked up from the germline V gene, are SNHLY and FYNNEI. Concerning this clone itself: Which antigen it targets is not known. It has no much larger one-base neighbor in the sample; base qualities were not kept.

TCRbeta CDR3 regions were amplified from genomic DNA using the immunoSEQ Assay, a bias-controlled multiplex PCR. The authors processed their data as follows. Nucleated cell counts per sample were estimated from amplification of reference gene primers within the assay. To quantify the absolute abundance of each unique TCRbeta CDR3 rearrangement, sequence reads were collapsed and filtered. Productive Simpson clonality was computed per sample as the square root of Simpson's diversity index over productive rearrangements. TCRdb retrieved this table from immuneACCESS and kept in-frame rearrangements only. Not all clones are present; in checked studies, unresolved V genes account for under half, and no reason is known for the remainder. Clonal size and the V and J genes are those of that table, whereas D and trimming came from the DNA. The sample table records around 400,000 clones; around 92% of these occur just once. The top ten clones comprise 1.5% to 2% of the sample.

Participants in the prospective study were enrolled through a virtual design, were aged roughly 18 to 95 years, and lived in about 25 United States geographic areas. To assign participants to cohorts, the prospective study relied on clinical history that participants themselves reported in a screening survey and a study questionnaire. ImmuneRACE Cohort 3 recovered participants were defined by two consecutive negative NP/OP PCR tests, healthcare professional clearance, or symptom resolution. In the prospective study, whole blood, serum and a nasopharyngeal or oropharyngeal swab were collected from each participant by mobile phlebotomists. Prospective study participants could optionally give additional blood draws and questionnaires over a roughly two-month period. Before DNA extraction, prospective study blood samples were shipped either frozen or at room temperature.

This TCR came from a woman under 40 who had recovered from COVID-19. Specimen: PBMCs or T cells enriched from blood (not recorded which). The rearranged chain carries TRBV2 and TRBJ1-6; a tentative D call is TRBD1 (6 bases match). The DNA reads TGTGCCAGCAGTGATCGGGGGGCTACCCGCTCACCCCTCCACTTT. It translates as CASSDRGATRSPLHF.